The T cell receptor beta chain under discussion was sequenced for a study of control samples from healthy donors and cancer patients. CDR1 and CDR2 (germline): LGHDT, YNNKEL (reference sequence). Germline trimming cut 6 bases from V and 4 bases from J; bases unmatched to any gene: 12. This CDR3 has 16 amino acids. Profiled with immunoSEQ multiplex PCR; TCRdb holds only in-frame clones, not every one. Of 100,000 to 150,000 clones detected, 88% appear once; the ten largest clones hold about 3.2%. The TCR comes from a man aged 50 to 59 in good health. The rearrangement joins TRBV3-1 (or the pseudogene TRBV3-2) to TRBJ2-7; 10 nucleotides agree with TRBD2. The sequencing input was blood. CDR3 in DNA: TGTGCCAGCAGTTCGGGGCTAGCGGGGGCCCCATACGAGCAGTACTTC. Translating gives CASSSGLAGAPYEQYF.